The clone carrying this T cell receptor (beta chain) has a handful of counts. The antigen is undetermined. Lymphocytes (intraepithelial and lamina propria) were released by processing the graft tissue. Germline-derived CDR1 and CDR2 are MDHEN and SYDVKM. The CDR3 has 15 residues. J lost 2 bases, V lost 3 bases, and 2 bases had no gene match. These data belong to a study of graft-versus-host responses after intestinal transplantation. Study results and limitations: Recipient-marrow GvH clones were detected, some having first appeared in ileum or blood. Peak levels of circulating GvH clones tracked with early post-transplant HvG declines.

Measured with immunoSEQ multiplex PCR; TCRdb has only the in-frame clones, and not every one. The data contain about 37,000 clones, about 90% of them seen just once; the ten biggest clones take up 15% to 20%. This sequence joins TRBV28 and TRBJ2-5; TRBD2 matches 11 bases. The source was ileum tissue, collected about 28 weeks after intestinal transplant. The TCR sequence derives from a human patient who received an intestinal transplant, so some T cells may come from the graft donor. The CDR3 reads CASSLGLAEQETQYF. CDR3 DNA: TGTGCCAGCAGTTTGGGACTAGCGGAACAAGAGACCCAGTACTTC.